A selection of T cell receptor beta chains follows, all from one sample in a study of identical twins. One entry per CDR3 protein, called by TCRdb with MiXCR from the 5' RACE reads. Among 700,000 to 950,000 distinct CDR3 sequences listed, about 12% were seen once. The sample also formed part of further work on yellow fever vaccine responses in identical twins.

Sequencing was done on a sample of PBMCs. The source of these receptors is a woman between 18 and 29 years old in good health. Both conserved end residues are part of each CDR3.

v_gene: TRBV7-6; j_gene: TRBJ1-1; CDR3aa: CASSSQGSMNTEAFF
v_gene: TRBV29-1; j_gene: TRBJ2-7; CDR3aa: CSVELLAGGPRVYEQYF
v_gene: TRBV12-1; j_gene: TRBJ1-5; CDR3aa: CASSFARGWDSNQPQHF
v_gene: TRBV6-1; j_gene: TRBJ2-7; CDR3aa: CASRRVLAGVKNEQYF
v_gene: TRBV12-3/TRBV12-4; j_gene: TRBJ2-1; CDR3aa: CASSLARGGATYNEQFF
v_gene: TRBV12-3/TRBV12-4; j_gene: TRBJ1-5; CDR3aa: CASKSQDSPNQPQHF
v_gene: TRBV5-5; j_gene: TRBJ2-7; CDR3aa: CASSPRGYYEQYF
v_gene: TRBV12-3/TRBV12-4; j_gene: TRBJ2-5; CDR3aa: CASSRTGGKTQYF
v_gene: TRBV11-2; j_gene: TRBJ2-3; CDR3aa: CASSLVVLAGGSTDTQYF
v_gene: TRBV2; j_gene: TRBJ1-6; CDR3aa: CASGAGGYNSPLHF
v_gene: TRBV2; j_gene: TRBJ2-2; CDR3aa: CASSEASGSNTGELFF
v_gene: TRBV20-1; j_gene: TRBJ1-3; CDR3aa: CSARVGSRDTIYF
v_gene: TRBV27; j_gene: TRBJ2-1; CDR3aa: CASNRLASDNEQFF
v_gene: TRBV6-1; j_gene: TRBJ2-4; CDR3aa: CASSSRGGNIQYF
v_gene: TRBV29-1; j_gene: TRBJ2-7; CDR3aa: CSAAGQMSSYEQYF
v_gene: TRBV6-5; j_gene: TRBJ2-3; CDR3aa: CASSYWDRGMDTQYF